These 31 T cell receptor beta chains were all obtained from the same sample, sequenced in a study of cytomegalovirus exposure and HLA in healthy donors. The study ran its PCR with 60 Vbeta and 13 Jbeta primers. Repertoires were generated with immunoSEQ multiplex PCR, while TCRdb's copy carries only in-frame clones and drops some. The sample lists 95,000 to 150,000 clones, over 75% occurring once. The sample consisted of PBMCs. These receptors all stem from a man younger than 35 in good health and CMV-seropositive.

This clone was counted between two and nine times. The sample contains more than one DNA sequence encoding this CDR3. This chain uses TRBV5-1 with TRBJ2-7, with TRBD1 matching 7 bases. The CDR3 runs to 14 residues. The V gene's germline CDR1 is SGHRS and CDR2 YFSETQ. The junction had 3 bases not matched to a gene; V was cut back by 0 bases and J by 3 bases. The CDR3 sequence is CASSLGQGRYEQYF. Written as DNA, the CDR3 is TGCGCCAGCAGCTTGGGACAGGGTCGCTACGAGCAGTACTTC.

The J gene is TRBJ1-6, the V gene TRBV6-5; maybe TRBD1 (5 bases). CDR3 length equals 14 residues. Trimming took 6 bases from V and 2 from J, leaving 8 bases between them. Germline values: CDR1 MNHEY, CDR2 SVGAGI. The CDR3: CASRRTTYNSPLHF. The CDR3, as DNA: TGTGCCAGCAGGAGGACAACCTATAATTCACCCCTCCACTTT.

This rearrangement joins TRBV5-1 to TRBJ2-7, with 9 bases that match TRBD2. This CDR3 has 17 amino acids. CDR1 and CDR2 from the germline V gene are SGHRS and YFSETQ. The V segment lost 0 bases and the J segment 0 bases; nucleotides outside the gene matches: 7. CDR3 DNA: TGCGCCAGCAGCTTGGGTCCTAGCGGGATTAGCTCCTACGAGCAGTACTTC. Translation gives CASSLGPSGISSYEQYF.

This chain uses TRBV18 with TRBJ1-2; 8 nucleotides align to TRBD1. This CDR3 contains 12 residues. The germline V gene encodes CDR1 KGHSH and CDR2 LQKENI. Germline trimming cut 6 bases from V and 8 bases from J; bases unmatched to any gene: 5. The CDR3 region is CASSPTGDGYTF. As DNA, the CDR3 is TGTGCCAGCTCCCCGACAGGGGACGGCTACACCTTC.

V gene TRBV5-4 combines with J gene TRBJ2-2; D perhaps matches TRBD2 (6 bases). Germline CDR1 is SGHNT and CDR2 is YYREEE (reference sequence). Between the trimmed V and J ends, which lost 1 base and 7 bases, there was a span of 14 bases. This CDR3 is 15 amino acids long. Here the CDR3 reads CASSLNRGVDGELFF. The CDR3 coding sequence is TGTGCCAGCAGCTTGAATCGCGGGGTGGACGGGGAGCTGTTTTTT.

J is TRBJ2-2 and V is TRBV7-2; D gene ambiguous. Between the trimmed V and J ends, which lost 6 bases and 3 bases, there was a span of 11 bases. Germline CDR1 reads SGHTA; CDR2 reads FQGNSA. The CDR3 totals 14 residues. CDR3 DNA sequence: TGTGCCAGCAGATCTGTATCTTACACCGGGGAGCTGTTTTTT. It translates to CASRSVSYTGELFF.

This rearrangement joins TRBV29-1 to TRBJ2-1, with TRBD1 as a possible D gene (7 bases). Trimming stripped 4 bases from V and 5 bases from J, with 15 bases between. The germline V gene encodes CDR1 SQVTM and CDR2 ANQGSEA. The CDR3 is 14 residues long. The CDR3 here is CSVVPGGRDNEQFF. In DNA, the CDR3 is TGCAGCGTTGTGCCAGGGGGGCGTGACAATGAGCAGTTCTTC.

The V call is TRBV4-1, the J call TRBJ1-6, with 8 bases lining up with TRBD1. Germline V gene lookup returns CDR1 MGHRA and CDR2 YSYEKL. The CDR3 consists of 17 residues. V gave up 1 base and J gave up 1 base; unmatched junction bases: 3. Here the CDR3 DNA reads TGCGCCAGCAGCCAAGCCGGACAGGGATCCTATAATTCACCCCTCCACTTT. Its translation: CASSQAGQGSYNSPLHF.

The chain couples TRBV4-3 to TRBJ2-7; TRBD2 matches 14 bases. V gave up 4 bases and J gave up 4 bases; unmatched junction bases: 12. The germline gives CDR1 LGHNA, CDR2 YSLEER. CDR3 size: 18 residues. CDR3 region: CASSLGLAGGTAFYEQYF. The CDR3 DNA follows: TGCGCCAGCAGCCTTGGACTAGCGGGGGGTACCGCTTTTTACGAGCAGTACTTC.

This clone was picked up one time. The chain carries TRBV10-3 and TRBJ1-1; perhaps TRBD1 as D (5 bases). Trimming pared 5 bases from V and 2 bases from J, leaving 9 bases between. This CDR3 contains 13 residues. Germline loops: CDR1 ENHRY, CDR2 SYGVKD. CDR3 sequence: CAISRQRNTEAFF. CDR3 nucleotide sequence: TGTGCCATCAGTAGACAGCGAAACACTGAAGCTTTCTTT.

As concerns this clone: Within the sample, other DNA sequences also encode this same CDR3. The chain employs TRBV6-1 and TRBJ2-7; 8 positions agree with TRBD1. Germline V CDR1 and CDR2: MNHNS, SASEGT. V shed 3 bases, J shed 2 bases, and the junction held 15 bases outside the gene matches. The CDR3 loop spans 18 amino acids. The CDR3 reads CASSEVWRTGRLTYEQYF. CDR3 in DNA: TGTGCCAGCAGTGAGGTGTGGCGGACAGGGCGTTTAACCTACGAGCAGTACTTC.

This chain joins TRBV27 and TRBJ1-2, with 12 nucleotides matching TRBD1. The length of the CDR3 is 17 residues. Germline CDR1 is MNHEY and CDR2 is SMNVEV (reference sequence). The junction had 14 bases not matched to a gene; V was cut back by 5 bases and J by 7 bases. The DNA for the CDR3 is TGTGCCAGCAGTCTTACCGGGACAGGGGGCTTCATTACTGGCTACACCTTC. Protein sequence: CASSLTGTGGFITGYTF.

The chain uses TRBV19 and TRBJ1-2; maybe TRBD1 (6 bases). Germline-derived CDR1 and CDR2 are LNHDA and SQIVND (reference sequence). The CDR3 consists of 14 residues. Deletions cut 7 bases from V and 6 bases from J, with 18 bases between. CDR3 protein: CASTGRAGVDGYTF. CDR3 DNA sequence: TGTGCCAGTACCGGACGAGCAGGGGTTGATGGCTACACCTTC.

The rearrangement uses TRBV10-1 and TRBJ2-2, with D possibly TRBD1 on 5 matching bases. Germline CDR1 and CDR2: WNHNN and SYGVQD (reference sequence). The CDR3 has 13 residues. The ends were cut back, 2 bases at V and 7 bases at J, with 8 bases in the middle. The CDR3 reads CASSEDRNGELFF. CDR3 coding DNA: TGCGCCAGCAGTGAGGACAGAAACGGGGAGCTGTTTTTT.

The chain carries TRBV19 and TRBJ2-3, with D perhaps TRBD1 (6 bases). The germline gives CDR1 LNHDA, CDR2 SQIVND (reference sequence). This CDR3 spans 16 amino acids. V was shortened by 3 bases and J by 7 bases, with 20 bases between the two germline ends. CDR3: CASSIPGLGGLNTQYF. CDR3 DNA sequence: TGTGCCAGTAGTATTCCTGGCCTAGGGGGTTTGAATACGCAGTATTTT.

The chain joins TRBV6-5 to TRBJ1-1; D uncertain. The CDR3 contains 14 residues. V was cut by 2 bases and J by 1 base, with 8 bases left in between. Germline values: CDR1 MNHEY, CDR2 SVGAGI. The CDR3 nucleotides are TGTGCCAGCAGTTACAGGCAGGCGAACACTGAAGCTTTCTTT. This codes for CASSYRQANTEAFF.

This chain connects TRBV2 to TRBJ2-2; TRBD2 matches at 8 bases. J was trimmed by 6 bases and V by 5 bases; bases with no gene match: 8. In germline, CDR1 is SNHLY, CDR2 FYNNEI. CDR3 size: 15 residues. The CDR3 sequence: CASSYSGEAAGELFF. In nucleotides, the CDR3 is TGTGCCAGCAGTTATAGCGGGGAAGCGGCCGGGGAGCTGTTTTTT.

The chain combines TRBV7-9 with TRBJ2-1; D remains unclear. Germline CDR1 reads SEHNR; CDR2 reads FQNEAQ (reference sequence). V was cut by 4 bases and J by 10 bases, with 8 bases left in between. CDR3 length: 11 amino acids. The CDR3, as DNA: TGTGCCAGCAGCTCTGTGGAGGAGCAGTTCTTC. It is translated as CASSSVEEQFF. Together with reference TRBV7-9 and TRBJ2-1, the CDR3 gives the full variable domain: DTGVSQNPRHKITKRGQNVTFRCDPISEHNRLYWYRQTLGQGPEFLTYFQNEAQLEKSRLLSDRFSAERPKGSFSTLEIQRTEQGDSAMYLCASSSVEEQFFGPGTRLTVL.

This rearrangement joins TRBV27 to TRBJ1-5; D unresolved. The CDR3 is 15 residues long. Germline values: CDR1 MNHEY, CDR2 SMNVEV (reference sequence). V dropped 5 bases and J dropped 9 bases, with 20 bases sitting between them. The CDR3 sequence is CASSPRGSREPPQHF. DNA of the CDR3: TGTGCCAGCAGTCCACGAGGGAGTAGGGAACCGCCCCAGCATTTT.

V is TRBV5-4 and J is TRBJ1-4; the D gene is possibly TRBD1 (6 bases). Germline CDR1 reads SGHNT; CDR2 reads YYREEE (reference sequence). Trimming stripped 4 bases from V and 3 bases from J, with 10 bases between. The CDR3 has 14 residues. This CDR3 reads CASSRTASNEKLFF. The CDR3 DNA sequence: TGTGCCAGCAGCAGGACAGCTTCTAATGAAAAACTGTTTTTT.

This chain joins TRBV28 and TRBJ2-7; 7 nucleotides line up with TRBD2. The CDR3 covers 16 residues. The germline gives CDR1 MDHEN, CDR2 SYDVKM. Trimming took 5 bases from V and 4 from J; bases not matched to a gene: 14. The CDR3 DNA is TGTGCCAGCAGTCCAATAAGCGGGGAGCCACGGTACGAGCAGTACTTC. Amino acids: CASSPISGEPRYEQYF.

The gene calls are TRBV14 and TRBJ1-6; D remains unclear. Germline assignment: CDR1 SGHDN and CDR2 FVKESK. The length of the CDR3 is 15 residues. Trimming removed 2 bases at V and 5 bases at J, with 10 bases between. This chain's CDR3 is CASSQRVKDNSPLHF. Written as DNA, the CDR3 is TGTGCCAGCAGCCAACGGGTAAAGGATAATTCACCCCTCCACTTT.

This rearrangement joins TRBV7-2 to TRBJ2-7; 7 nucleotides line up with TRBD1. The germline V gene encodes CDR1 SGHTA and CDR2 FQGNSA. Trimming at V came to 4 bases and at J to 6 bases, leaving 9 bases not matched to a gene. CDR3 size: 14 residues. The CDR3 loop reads CASSYTGTDLEQYF. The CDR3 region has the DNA TGTGCCAGCAGCTACACCGGGACAGACCTCGAGCAGTACTTC.

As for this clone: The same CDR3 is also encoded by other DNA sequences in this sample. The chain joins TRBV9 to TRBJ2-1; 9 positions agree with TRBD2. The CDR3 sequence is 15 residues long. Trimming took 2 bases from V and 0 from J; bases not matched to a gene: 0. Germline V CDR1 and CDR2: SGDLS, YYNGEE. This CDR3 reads CASSVSGSSYNEQFF. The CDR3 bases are TGTGCCAGCAGCGTTAGCGGGAGCTCCTACAATGAGCAGTTCTTC.

The CDR3 loop reads CASSATGGGGYTF. The CDR3 DNA follows: TGTGCCAGCAGCGCAACAGGGGGAGGAGGCTACACCTTC. This chain links TRBV7-9 with TRBJ1-2; 8 nucleotides align to TRBD1. This CDR3 has 13 residues. Trimming at V came to 5 bases and at J to 8 bases, leaving 7 bases not matched to a gene. Germline-derived CDR1 and CDR2 are SEHNR and FQNEAQ (reference sequence).

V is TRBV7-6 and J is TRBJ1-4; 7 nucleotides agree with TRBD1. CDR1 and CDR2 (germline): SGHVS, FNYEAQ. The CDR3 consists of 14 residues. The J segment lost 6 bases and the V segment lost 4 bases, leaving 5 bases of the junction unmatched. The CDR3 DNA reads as TGTGCCAGCAGCTCGCAGGGGGTTGATGAAAAACTGTTTTTT. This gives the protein CASSSQGVDEKLFF.

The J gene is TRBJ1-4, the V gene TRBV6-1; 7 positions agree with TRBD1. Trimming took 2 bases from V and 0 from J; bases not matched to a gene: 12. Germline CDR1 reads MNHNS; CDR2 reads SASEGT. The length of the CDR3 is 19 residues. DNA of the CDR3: TGTGCCAGCAGTGAAACGACAGGGTCGATAGGTGCAACTAATGAAAAACTGTTTTTT. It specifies CASSETTGSIGATNEKLFF.

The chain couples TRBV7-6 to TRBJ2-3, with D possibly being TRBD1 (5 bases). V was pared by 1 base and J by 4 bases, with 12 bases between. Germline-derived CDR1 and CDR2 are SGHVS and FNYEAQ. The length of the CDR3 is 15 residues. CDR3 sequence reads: CASSLGAGSPDTQYF. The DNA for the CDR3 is TGTGCCAGCAGCTTAGGGGCAGGGTCCCCAGATACGCAGTATTTT. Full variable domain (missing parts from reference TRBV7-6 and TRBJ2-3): GAGVSQSPRYKVTKRGQDVALRCDPISGHVSLYWYRQALGQGPEFLTYFNYEAQQDKSGLPNDRFSAERPEGSISTLTIQRTEQRDSAMYRCASSLGAGSPDTQYFGPGTRLTVL.

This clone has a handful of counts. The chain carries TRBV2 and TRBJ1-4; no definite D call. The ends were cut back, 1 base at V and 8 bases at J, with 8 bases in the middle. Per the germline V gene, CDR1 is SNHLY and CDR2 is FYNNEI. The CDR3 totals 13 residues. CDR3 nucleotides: TGTGCCAGCAGTGAAGATGGGAGAGAAAAACTGTTTTTT. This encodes CASSEDGREKLFF.

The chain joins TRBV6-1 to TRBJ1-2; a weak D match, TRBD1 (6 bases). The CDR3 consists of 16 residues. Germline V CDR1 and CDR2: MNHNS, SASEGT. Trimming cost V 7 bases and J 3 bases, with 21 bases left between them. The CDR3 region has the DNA TGTGCCAGCACTGACGGGGCAGGGGCTGCTCACTATGGCTACACCTTC. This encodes CASTDGAGAAHYGYTF.

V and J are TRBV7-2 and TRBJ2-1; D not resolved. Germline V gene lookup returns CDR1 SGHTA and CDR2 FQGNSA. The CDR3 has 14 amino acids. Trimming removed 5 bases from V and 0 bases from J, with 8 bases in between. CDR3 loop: CASSSPSSYNEQFF. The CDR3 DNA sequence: TGTGCCAGCAGCAGCCCGAGCTCCTACAATGAGCAGTTCTTC. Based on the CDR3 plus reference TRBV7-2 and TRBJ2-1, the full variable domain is GAGVSQSPSNKVTEKGKDVELRCDPISGHTALYWYRQSLGQGLEFLIYFQGNSAPDKSGLPSDRFSAERTGGSVSTLTIQRTQQEDSAVYLCASSSPSSYNEQFFGPGTRLTVL.